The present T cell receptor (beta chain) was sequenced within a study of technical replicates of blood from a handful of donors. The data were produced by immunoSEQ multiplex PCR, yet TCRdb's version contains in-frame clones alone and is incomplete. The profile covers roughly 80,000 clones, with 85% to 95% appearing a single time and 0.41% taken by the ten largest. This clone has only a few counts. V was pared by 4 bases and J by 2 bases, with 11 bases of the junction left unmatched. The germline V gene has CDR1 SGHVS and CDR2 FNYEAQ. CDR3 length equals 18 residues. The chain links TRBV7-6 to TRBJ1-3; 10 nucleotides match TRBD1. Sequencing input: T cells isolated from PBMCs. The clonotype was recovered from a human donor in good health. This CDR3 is CASSYYSTGTGAGNTIYF. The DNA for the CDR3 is TGTGCCAGCAGCTACTACTCAACCGGGACAGGGGCTGGAAACACCATATATTTT.